The present entry profiles one TCR beta chain with its context. This clonotype was seen only a few times. The target of this receptor is not known. Nothing much larger sits one base from this clone, and base qualities are not available. The data derive from a study of molecular identifiers for immune sequencing clone quantification (dated by TCRdb to 2016 to 2018). About the study as a whole: For a replicate experiment, the RNA from either approximately 20,000 or 100,000 naive CD8 T cells was divided into five aliquots, and four of those aliquots went on to sequencing. The study was a methods study using CD8 T cells to benchmark molecular-identifier clustering-based TCR repertoire sequencing (MIDCIRS) and TCR RNA copy counting.

Per the germline V gene (reference sequence), GTSNPN is the CDR1 and SVGIG is the CDR2. The CDR3 starts with the cysteine, ends with the phenylalanine, and has 19 residues. The only DNA kept is the CDR3, 57 bases in frame from the first base. Germline trimming: 1 base from V, 1 base from J; junction bases outside gene matches: 13. Broader findings and caveats from the paper: Highly expanded clone sizes could be underestimated if identical TCR molecules share a barcode. Spiked-in Jurkat TCR RNA (approximately 10 copies' worth), which is not part of the donor repertoire, was contained in the naive libraries. When barcode sub-clustering was left out, chimeric consensus sequences inflated TCR diversity, with chimeras reaching as high as 47%. In CMV-specific effector cells, clones with more than 20 RNA copies accounted for over 97% of molecules, whereas in naive cells such clones accounted for under 1%. A single cell's worth of spiked-in Jurkat TCR RNA was reported detectable even among under 1.1 million naive CD8 T cells. Modeling estimated 2.5 to 3.5 recovered TCR RNA copies per cell, compared with about ten by digital PCR, which implies 30% to 35% capture efficiency.

Libraries came from PCR. Sequencing used an Illumina HiSeq 4000. Preparation of bulk TCR libraries followed a previously described approach, with the TCR primers listed in Table S5. Purification of total RNA was performed with the Qiagen AllPrep DNA/RNA kit. Before any analysis, reads coming from multiple sequencing runs of the same library were combined into one pool. Regarding the original processing steps: Only reads with exact TCR constant sequence were kept, trimmed to 150 nt, and grouped by their 12-nt molecular barcodes. Within each barcode group, reads were sub-clustered at a 15% Levenshtein threshold, and quality-weighted consensus sequences were built per RNA molecule. Non-functional sequences were excluded, and lower-count sequences lying one edit away from another sequence were also excluded. Barcode sub-clusters with fewer than 20% of the maximum read count were removed, based on fitting two negative binomial distributions. TCRdb itself trimmed the public reads at Q25 with fastp, ran MiXCR and retained productive beta chains. Every CDR3 protein is listed once, alongside the most common genes and DNA of its rows. The V and J calls were determined by TCRdb, not by the authors. The sample table holds approximately 550,000 distinct CDR3 sequences, of which around a fifth were seen once. The leading ten clones occupy 0.84% of the sample.

Naive CD8 T cell libraries were made from around 18,000 to 910,000 sorted cells using 10%, 30% or 50% of purified RNA. Naive CD8 T cells, defined as CD8+CD4-CCR7+CD45RA+, were FACS-sorted into RLT Plus buffer on a BD FACSAria II. More than 8 TCR copies' worth of Jurkat RNA were spiked into about 19,000-1,000,000 naive CD8 T cell samples to test detection sensitivity. Enrichment of CD8 T cells was done with RosetteSep CD8+ T Cell Enrichment Cocktail plus Ficoll-Paque, and ACK red cell lysis came afterward. Sequencing input: naive CD8+ T cells from blood, with Jurkat cell RNA spiked in. What the cell subset or site label conveys for this sample: FACS-sorted CD8+CD4-CCR7+CD45RA+ naive T cells. The rearranged chain carries TRBV30 and TRBJ2-5, with TRBD2 matching 12 junction bases. This TCR was recovered from a human donor in good health. Some libraries in this study had Jurkat cell RNA spiked in. The nucleotide sequence reads TGTGCCTGGAGTGACCCCCGACTAGCGGGGGACTCCCTCCAAGAGACCCAGTACTTC. Its protein product is CAWSDPRLAGDSLQETQYF.